This T cell receptor beta chain was retrieved from a study of shared clonotypes between healthy human individuals. Overall study context: Those who served as donors were a couple of women and a few men between the ages of 18 and 49. General study points: Only a few donors were included, so the genetic and exposure-history diversity represented was limited. The study found about 5% of naive CD4 clonotypes shared across a few donors.

In the study's own analysis: Filtering differed since immunoSEQ provided only junctions, with no quality scores. This table comes from immunoSEQ multiplex PCR, and its TCRdb copy is limited to in-frame clones, with some not included. The DNA gave D and trimming, while V, J and clone size come from that table. The sample has approximately 720,000 clones, about 90% seen once. Terminally differentiated effector memory CD45RA+ cells were excluded from the naive CD8 cells, which were CD45RO-negative and positively selected for CCR7. The V gene's germline CDR1 is MNHEY and CDR2 SMNVEV (reference sequence). The CDR3 contains 13 residues. Points on this clone: Its antigen is not known.

The sequenced sample was naive CD8+ T cells sorted from blood. The gene calls are TRBV27 and TRBJ2-5; 11 bases align to TRBD1. The better agreement between TRBJ2-7 and the DNA end casts doubt on the J call. This sequence was found in a man aged 30-40 years in good health. The CDR3 is CATGTGGSYEQYF. For the CDR3, the DNA is TGTGCCACCGGGACAGGGGGCTCCTACGAGCAGTACTTC.